This T cell receptor (beta chain) stems from a study of blood T cells in healthy people across ages. Regarding the study as a whole: Donor CMV status was unknown, possibly confounding expanded clonotype changes.

As to this clonotype: Antigen: not known. The junction shows a germline mismatch at one end, possibly a read error.

A second PCR of about 7 to 12 cycles used a sample-barcoded 5' primer and a J-beta primer mix. TCRdb reanalysed the 5' RACE reads using MiXCR and keeps one entry per CDR3 protein. Of roughly 800,000 distinct CDR3 sequences in the sample, roughly 64% are singletons; the top ten hold over 20%. CDR1 is LGHDT and CDR2 is YNNKEL in the germline V gene (reference sequence). The CDR3 covers 15 residues. The sample was blood. The chain is built from TRBV3-1 and TRBJ2-4; the D gene is possibly TRBD1 (5 bases). The sequence was collected from a man aged 30-40 years in good health. CDR3 sequence (DNA): TGTGCCAGCCGCCAAGGGGTCAGAGCCAAAAACATTCAGTACTTC. Protein product: CASRQGVRAKNIQYF.